This T cell receptor (beta chain) stems from a study of blood T cell repertoires in COVID-19. As originally analysed: Reference gene primer amplification in the assay estimated nucleated cell counts. Only in-frame clones appear in the TCRdb table, and some are missing; sequencing was by immunoSEQ multiplex PCR. V and J calls plus clone size are reproduced from that table; the DNA served to infer D and trimming. The sample has hundreds of thousands of clones, around 85% seen once. The germline V gene encodes CDR1 SGHRS and CDR2 YFSETQ. Trimming removed 2 bases from V and 8 bases from J; junction bases left unmatched: 10. This CDR3 spans 16 amino acids.

The V and J genes are TRBV5-1 and TRBJ2-1, with TRBD2 matching 10 bases. Source material: peripheral blood. This clonotype was sampled from a woman between 18 and 30 years old with acute or convalescent COVID-19. The CDR3 reads CASSLELAGSLDEQFF. CDR3 bases: TGCGCCAGCAGCTTAGAACTAGCGGGGAGCCTGGATGAGCAGTTCTTC.